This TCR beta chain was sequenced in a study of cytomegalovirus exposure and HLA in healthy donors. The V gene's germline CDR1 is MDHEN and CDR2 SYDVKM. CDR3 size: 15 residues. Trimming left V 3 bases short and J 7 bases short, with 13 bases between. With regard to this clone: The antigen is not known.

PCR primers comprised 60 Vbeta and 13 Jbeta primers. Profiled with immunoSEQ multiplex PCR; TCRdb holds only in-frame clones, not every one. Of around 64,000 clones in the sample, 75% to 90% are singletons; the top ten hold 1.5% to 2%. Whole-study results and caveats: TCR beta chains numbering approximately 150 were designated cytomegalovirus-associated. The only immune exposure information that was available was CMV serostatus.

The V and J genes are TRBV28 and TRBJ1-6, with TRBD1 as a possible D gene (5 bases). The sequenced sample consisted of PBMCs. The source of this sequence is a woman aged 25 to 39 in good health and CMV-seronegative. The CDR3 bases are TGTGCCAGCAGTTTGCGGCAGGGCCGGAATTCACCCCTCCACTTT. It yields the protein CASSLRQGRNSPLHF.